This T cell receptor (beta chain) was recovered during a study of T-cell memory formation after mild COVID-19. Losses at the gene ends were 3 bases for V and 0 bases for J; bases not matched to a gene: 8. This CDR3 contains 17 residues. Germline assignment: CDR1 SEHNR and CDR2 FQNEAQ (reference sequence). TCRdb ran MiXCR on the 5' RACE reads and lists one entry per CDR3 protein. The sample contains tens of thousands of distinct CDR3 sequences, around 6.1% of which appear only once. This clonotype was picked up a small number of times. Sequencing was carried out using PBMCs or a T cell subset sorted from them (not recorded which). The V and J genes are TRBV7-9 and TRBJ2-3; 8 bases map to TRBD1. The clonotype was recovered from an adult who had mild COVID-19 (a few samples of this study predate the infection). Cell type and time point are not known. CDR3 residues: CASSLGTGGFSTDTQYF. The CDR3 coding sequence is TGTGCCAGCAGCTTGGGGACAGGAGGCTTTAGCACAGATACGCAGTATTTT.